Each of the 3 T cell receptor beta chains below was sequenced from the same sample in a study of T cell responses to AZD1222 COVID-19 vaccine. Only in-frame clones appear in the TCRdb table, and some are missing; sequencing was by immunoSEQ multiplex PCR. Altogether roughly 98,000 clones are present, about four fifths being singletons, with the ten largest covering approximately 14%. Sequencing was performed on peripheral blood, taken 28 days after the second AZD1222 dose. The receptors originated from an adult who received the AZD1222 COVID-19 vaccine.

CDR3 nucleotides: TGTGCCAGCAGCGTAGTTGGCGGGGGGGCCGGTCCGGGCGCAGATACGCAGTATTTT. As protein: CASSVVGGGAGPGADTQYF. The chain carries TRBV9 and TRBJ2-3; 9 positions agree with TRBD2. V was clipped by 0 bases and J by 4 bases; unmatched bases: 15. The CDR3 has 19 amino acids. Germline V gene sequence: CDR1 SGDLS, CDR2 YYNGEE.

The V gene is TRBV5-1, the J gene TRBJ2-7, with 9 bases matching TRBD1. CDR1 SGHRS and CDR2 YFSETQ come from the germline V gene. V lost 5 bases, J lost 3 bases, and 9 bases stayed unmatched. The CDR3 runs 15 residues. The CDR3 DNA reads TGCGCCAGCAGAACCGGGACAGGGCACGTCTACGAGCAGTACTTC. Amino acids: CASRTGTGHVYEQYF.

The V gene is TRBV5-1, the J gene TRBJ2-3, with TRBD2 matching 8 bases. Germline CDR1 SGHRS, CDR2 YFSETQ. This CDR3 is 14 amino acids long. With V trimmed by 5 bases and J by 3 bases, 5 bases remained unmatched. The CDR3 protein is CASRAGGRTDTQYF. CDR3 coding DNA: TGCGCCAGCAGGGCAGGCGGGAGGACAGATACGCAGTATTTT.